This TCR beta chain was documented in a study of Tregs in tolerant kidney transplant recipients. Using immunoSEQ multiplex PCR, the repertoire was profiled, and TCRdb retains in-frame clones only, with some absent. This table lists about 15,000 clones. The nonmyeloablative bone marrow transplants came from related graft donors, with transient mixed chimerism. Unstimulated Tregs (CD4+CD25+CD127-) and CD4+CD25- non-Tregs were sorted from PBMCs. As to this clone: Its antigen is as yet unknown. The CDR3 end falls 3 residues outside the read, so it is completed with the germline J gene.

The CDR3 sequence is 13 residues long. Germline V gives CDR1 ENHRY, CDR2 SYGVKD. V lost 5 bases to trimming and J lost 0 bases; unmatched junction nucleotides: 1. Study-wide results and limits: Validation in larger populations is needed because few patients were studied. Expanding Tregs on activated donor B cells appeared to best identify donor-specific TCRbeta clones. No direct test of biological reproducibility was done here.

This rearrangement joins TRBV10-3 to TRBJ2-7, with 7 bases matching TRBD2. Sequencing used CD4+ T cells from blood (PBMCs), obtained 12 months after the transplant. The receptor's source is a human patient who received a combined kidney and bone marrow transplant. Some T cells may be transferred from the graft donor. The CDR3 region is CAISIAGSYEQYF. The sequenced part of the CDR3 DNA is TGTGCCATCAGTATAGCGGGCTCCTACGAG.